This T cell receptor beta chain was captured in a study of blood T cell repertoires in COVID-19. For the study at large: The study drew acute and convalescent COVID-19 samples from the United States, Italy and Spain.

The authors' processing: Amplification with reference gene primers provided the estimates of nucleated cell counts. Measured with immunoSEQ multiplex PCR; TCRdb has only the in-frame clones, and not every one. The V and J calls and clone size are taken from that table; D and trimming were inferred from the DNA. The repertoire consists of roughly 250,000 clones, with 87% occurring once and the leading ten covering 2.5% to 3%. The CDR3 totals 15 residues. Germline V CDR1 and CDR2: SGHDT, YYEEEE. Trimming left V 4 bases short and J 1 base short, with 12 bases between. Enrolled through a virtual design, the participants were between roughly 18 and 95 years of age and came from 24 US areas.

Sequencing used PBMCs or T cells enriched from blood (not recorded which). The genes are TRBV5-6 and TRBJ1-5, with D perhaps matching TRBD1 (6 bases). This clonotype originated in a young woman with acute COVID-19. In DNA, the CDR3 is TGTGCCAGCAGCCTCGGACAGACAAGCAATCAGCCCCAGCATTTT. Translating gives CASSLGQTSNQPQHF.